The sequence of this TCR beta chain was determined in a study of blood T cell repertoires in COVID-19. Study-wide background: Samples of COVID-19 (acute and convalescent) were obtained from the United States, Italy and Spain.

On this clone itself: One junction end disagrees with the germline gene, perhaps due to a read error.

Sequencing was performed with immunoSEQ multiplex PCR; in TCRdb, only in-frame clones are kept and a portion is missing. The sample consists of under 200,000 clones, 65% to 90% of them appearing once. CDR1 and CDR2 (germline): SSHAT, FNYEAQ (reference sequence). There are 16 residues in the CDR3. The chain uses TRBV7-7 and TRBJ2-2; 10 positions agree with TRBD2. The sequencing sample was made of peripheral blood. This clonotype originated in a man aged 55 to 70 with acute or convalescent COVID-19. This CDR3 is CASTLHPAGGPGELFF. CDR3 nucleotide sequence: TGTGCTAGCACCCTTCATCCAGCGGGAGGGCCTGGAGAGCTGTTTTTT.